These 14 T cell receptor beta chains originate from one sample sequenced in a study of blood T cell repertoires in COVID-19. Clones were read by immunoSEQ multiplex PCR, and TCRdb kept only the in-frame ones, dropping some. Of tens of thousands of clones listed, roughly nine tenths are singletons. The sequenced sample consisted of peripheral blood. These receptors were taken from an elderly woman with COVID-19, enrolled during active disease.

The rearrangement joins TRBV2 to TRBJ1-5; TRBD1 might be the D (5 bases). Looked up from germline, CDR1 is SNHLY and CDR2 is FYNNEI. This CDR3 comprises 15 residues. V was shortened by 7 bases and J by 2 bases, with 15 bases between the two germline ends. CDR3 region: CASMLGRGGNQPQHF. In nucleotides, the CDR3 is TGTGCCAGCATGTTGGGGCGGGGGGGCAATCAGCCCCAGCATTTT.

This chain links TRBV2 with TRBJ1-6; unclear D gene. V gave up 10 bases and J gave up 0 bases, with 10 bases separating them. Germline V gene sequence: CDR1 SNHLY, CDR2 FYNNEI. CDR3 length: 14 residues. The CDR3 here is CATGESSYNSPLHF. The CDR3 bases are TGTGCCACCGGAGAGAGCTCCTATAATTCACCCCTCCACTTT.

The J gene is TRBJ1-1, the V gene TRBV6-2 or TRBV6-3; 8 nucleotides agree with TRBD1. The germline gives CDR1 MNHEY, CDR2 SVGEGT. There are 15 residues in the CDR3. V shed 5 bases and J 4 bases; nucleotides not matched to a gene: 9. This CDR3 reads CASSDRQGALTEAFF. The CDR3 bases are TGTGCCAGCAGTGACCGTCAGGGGGCTCTCACTGAAGCTTTCTTT.

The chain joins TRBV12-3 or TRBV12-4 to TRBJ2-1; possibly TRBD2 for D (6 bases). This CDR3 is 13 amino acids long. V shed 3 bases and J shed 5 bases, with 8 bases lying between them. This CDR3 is CASSLGLHNEQFF. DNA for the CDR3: TGTGCCAGCAGTTTGGGACTGCACAATGAGCAGTTCTTC.

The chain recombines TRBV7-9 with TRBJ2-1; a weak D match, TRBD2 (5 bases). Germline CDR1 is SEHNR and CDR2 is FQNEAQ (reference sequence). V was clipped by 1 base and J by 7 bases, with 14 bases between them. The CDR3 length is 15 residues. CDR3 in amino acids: CASSLGGVRENEQFF. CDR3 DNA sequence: TGTGCCAGCAGCTTAGGAGGTGTGAGGGAAAATGAGCAGTTCTTC. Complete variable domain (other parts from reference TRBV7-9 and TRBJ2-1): DTGVSQNPRHKITKRGQNVTFRCDPISEHNRLYWYRQTLGQGPEFLTYFQNEAQLEKSRLLSDRFSAERPKGSFSTLEIQRTEQGDSAMYLCASSLGGVRENEQFFGPGTRLTVL.

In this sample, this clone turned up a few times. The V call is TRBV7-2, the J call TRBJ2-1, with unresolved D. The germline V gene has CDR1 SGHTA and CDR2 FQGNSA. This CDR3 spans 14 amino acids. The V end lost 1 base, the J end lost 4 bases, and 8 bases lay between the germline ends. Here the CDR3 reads CASSLGFRYNEQFF. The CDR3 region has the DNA TGTGCCAGCAGCTTAGGATTCAGGTACAATGAGCAGTTCTTC. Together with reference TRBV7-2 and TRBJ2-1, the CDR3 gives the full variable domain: GAGVSQSPSNKVTEKGKDVELRCDPISGHTALYWYRQSLGQGLEFLIYFQGNSAPDKSGLPSDRFSAERTGGSVSTLTIQRTQQEDSAVYLCASSLGFRYNEQFFGPGTRLTVL.

DNA for the CDR3: TGCGCCAGCAGCGCAGACCCAGGGAACCAAGAGACCCAGTACTTC. Translated, it gives CASSADPGNQETQYF. The gene calls are TRBV5-1 and TRBJ2-5, with D possibly matching TRBD1 (5 bases). Trimming cost V 4 bases and J 0 bases, with 13 bases left between them. This CDR3 region has 15 residues. Germline assignment: CDR1 SGHRS and CDR2 YFSETQ.

This chain's CDR3 is CASLSGDRRAEAFF. DNA for the CDR3: TGTGCCAGCTTATCCGGGGACAGGCGCGCTGAAGCTTTCTTT. This rearrangement joins TRBV19 to TRBJ1-1; 8 nucleotides agree with TRBD1. The junction had 12 bases not matched to a gene; V was cut back by 9 bases and J by 6 bases. Looked up from germline, CDR1 is LNHDA and CDR2 is SQIVND (reference sequence). The CDR3 is made up of 14 amino acids. Looking up the rest from reference TRBV19 and TRBJ1-1 gives the full variable domain: DGGITQSPKYLFRKEGQNVTLSCEQNLNHDAMYWYRQDPGQGLRLIYYSQIVNDFQKGDIAEGYSVSREKKESFPLTVTSAQKNPTAFYLCASLSGDRRAEAFFGQGTRLTVV.

CDR3 in amino acids: CASSPGGLNTEAFF. The CDR3 nucleotides are TGCGCCAGCAGCCCAGGGGGCTTGAACACTGAAGCTTTCTTT. This sequence joins TRBV5-1 and TRBJ1-1, with TRBD1 identical over 8 bases. From germline, CDR1 is SGHRS and CDR2 YFSETQ. The CDR3 has 14 amino acids. Trimming at V came to 4 bases and at J to 0 bases, leaving 2 bases not matched to a gene.

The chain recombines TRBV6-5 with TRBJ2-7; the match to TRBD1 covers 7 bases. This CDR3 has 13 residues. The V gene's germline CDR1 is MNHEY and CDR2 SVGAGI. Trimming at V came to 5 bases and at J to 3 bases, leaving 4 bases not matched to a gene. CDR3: CASSTRGFYEQYF. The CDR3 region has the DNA TGTGCCAGCAGTACCAGGGGGTTCTACGAGCAGTACTTC.

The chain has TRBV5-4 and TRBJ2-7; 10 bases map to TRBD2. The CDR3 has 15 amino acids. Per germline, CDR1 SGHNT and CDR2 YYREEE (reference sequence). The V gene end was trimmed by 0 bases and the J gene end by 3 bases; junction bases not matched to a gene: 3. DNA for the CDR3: TGTGCCAGCAGCTTGGAGCGGGGGGGCCGCTACGAGCAGTACTTC. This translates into CASSLERGGRYEQYF. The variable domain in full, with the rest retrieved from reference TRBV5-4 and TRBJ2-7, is ETGVTQSPTHLIKTRGQQVTLRCSSQSGHNTVSWYQQALGQGPQFIFQYYREEENGRGNFPPRFSGLQFPNYSSELNVNALELDDSALYLCASSLERGGRYEQYFGPGTRLTVT.

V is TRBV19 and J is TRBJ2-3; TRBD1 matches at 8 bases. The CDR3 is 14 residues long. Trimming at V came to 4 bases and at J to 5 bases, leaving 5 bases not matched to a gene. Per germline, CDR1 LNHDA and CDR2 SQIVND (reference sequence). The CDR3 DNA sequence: TGTGCCAGTAGTACCCAGGGGGCTCTAGATACGCAGTATTTT. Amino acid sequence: CASSTQGALDTQYF.

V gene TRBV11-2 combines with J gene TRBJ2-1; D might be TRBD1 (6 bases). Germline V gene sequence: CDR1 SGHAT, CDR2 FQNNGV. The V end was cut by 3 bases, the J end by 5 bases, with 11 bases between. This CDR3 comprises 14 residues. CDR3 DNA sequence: TGTGCCAGCAGCTTCCGGGACAACAACAATGAGCAGTTCTTC. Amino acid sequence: CASSFRDNNNEQFF.

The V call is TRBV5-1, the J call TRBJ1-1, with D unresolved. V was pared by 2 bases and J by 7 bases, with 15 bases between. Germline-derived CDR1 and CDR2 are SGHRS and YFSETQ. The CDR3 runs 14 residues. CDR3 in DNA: TGCGCCAGCAGCTTATCCGGACTCATCCTTGAAGCTTTCTTT. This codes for CASSLSGLILEAFF. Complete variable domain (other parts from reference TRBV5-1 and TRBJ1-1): KAGVTQTPRYLIKTRGQQVTLSCSPISGHRSVSWYQQTPGQGLQFLFEYFSETQRNKGNFPGRFSGRQFSNSRSEMNVSTLELGDSALYLCASSLSGLILEAFFGQGTRLTVV.